A single sample gave rise to the 20 T cell receptor beta chains below, sequenced in a study of lymphopenia after photon versus proton radiotherapy. Data came from immunoSEQ multiplex PCR; TCRdb stores just in-frame clones and leaves some out. The table records roughly 7,900 clones, 70% to 90% of them present only once. Source: peripheral blood, taken from a patient treated with photon-based radiotherapy. Receptors originate from a woman aged 70 to 79 with pancreatic cancer.

This clone came up a few times. The V call is TRBV10-3, the J call TRBJ2-7, with D perhaps TRBD2 (5 bases). CDR3 length: 16 residues. Per germline, CDR1 ENHRY and CDR2 SYGVKD. Trimming shortened V by 6 bases and J by 0 bases, and 18 bases separated the two germline ends. The CDR3 DNA reads TGTGCCATCAGCCCTCTAGCAGCAAGGAGCTCCTACGAGCAGTACTTC. This translates into CAISPLAARSSYEQYF.

The chain uses TRBV6-1 and TRBJ2-3, with a weak D call TRBD1 (7 bases). This CDR3 is 17 amino acids long. Germline CDR1 and CDR2: MNHNS and SASEGT. V shed 3 bases and J shed 1 base, with 17 bases lying between them. The CDR3, as DNA: TGTGCCAGCAGTGAGGTAGCAGGGGGGAGAGGCACAGATACGCAGTATTTT. Translated: CASSEVAGGRGTDTQYF.

The chain combines TRBV7-3 with TRBJ2-3, with D perhaps matching TRBD2 (5 bases). This CDR3 spans 16 amino acids. Germline assignment: CDR1 SGHTA and CDR2 FQGTGA. Trimming stripped 5 bases from V and 0 bases from J, with 15 bases between. The CDR3 is CASSPTSRGSTDTQYF. CDR3 DNA sequence: TGTGCCAGCAGCCCAACAAGTAGAGGGAGCACAGATACGCAGTATTTT.

The chain uses TRBV10-3 and TRBJ2-1; 13 bases are shared with TRBD2. This CDR3 has 16 amino acids. V gave up 6 bases and J gave up 3 bases; unmatched junction bases: 5. CDR1 ENHRY and CDR2 SYGVKD come from the germline V gene. The CDR3 nucleotides read TGTGCCATCAGCGGGGGACTAGCGGGATTCTACAATGAGCAGTTCTTC. Protein product: CAISGGLAGFYNEQFF.

This sequence joins TRBV11-2 and TRBJ2-1; D is perhaps TRBD2 (5 bases). Germline values: CDR1 SGHAT, CDR2 FQNNGV. The CDR3 has 16 residues. Trimming pared 1 base from V and 1 base from J, leaving 11 bases between. CDR3 protein: CASSLGLRGSYNEQFF. In DNA, the CDR3 is TGTGCCAGCAGCTTAGGCTTACGCGGGTCCTACAATGAGCAGTTCTTC.

This clone appeared once. The V call is TRBV18, the J call TRBJ1-1; D not certain. The germline V gene has CDR1 KGHSH and CDR2 LQKENI. V lost 6 bases and J 1 base, leaving 27 bases between the germline ends. The CDR3 contains 19 residues. CDR3 protein: CASSQSEGHGIYQNTEAFF. The CDR3 region has the DNA TGTGCCAGCTCGCAATCTGAGGGCCACGGCATTTATCAGAACACTGAAGCTTTCTTT. Full variable domain (rest looked up from reference TRBV18 and TRBJ1-1): NAGVMQNPRHLVRRRGQEARLRCSPMKGHSHVYWYRQLPEEGLKFMVYLQKENIIDESGMPKERFSAEFPKEGPSILRIQQVVRGDSAAYFCASSQSEGHGIYQNTEAFFGQGTRLTVV.

The rearrangement uses TRBV19 and TRBJ1-2; no firm D call. Trimming cost V 7 bases and J 6 bases, with 18 bases left between them. The CDR3 length is 14 residues. Looked up from germline, CDR1 is LNHDA and CDR2 is SQIVND (reference sequence). The CDR3 is CASTSGRASDGYTF. The CDR3 DNA reads TGTGCCAGTACCTCGGGGAGGGCTTCGGATGGCTACACCTTC.

Only one count was recorded for this clone. V gene TRBV6-1 combines with J gene TRBJ1-3; no definite D call. CDR1 MNHNS and CDR2 SASEGT come from the germline V gene. CDR3 length: 15 residues. The V and J ends lost 6 bases and 1 base respectively, with 13 bases between them. CDR3 sequence (DNA): TGTGCCAGCAGACGAGACCTCTCATCTGGAAACACCATATATTTT. Protein sequence: CASRRDLSSGNTIYF.

The chain links TRBV4-2 to TRBJ1-1; a weak D match, TRBD1 (5 bases). V lost 3 bases to trimming and J lost 5 bases, with 16 bases between them. Germline V gene lookup returns CDR1 LGHNA and CDR2 YNFKEQ. The CDR3 sequence is 15 residues long. In DNA, the CDR3 is TGTGCCAGCAGCCATAGCGTGGGGGTTCGAACTGAAGCTTTCTTT. Its translation: CASSHSVGVRTEAFF.

The chain links TRBV15 to TRBJ2-1; a possible D gene is TRBD1 (5 bases). Trimming shortened V by 1 base and J by 2 bases, and 12 bases separated the two germline ends. CDR1 LNHNV and CDR2 YYDKDF come from the germline V gene (reference sequence). This CDR3 is 16 amino acids long. CDR3 nucleotides: TGTGCCACCAGCAGAGGGTCCACAGGTCCCTACAATGAGCAGTTCTTC. This translates into CATSRGSTGPYNEQFF.

The rearrangement joins TRBV7-3 to TRBJ2-1; D perhaps matches TRBD1 (6 bases). Trimming removed 0 bases from V and 7 bases from J, with 10 bases in between. Per the germline V gene, CDR1 is SGHTA and CDR2 is FQGTGA. There are 14 residues in the CDR3. The CDR3 sequence is CASSLTTGWNEQFF. The CDR3 nucleotides read TGTGCCAGCAGCTTAACTACAGGGTGGAATGAGCAGTTCTTC.

The chain recombines TRBV27 with TRBJ2-7; the match to TRBD2 covers 13 bases. CDR1 MNHEY and CDR2 SMNVEV come from the germline V gene (reference sequence). The CDR3 sequence is 15 residues long. V lost 5 bases to trimming and J lost 4 bases; unmatched junction nucleotides: 5. The CDR3 bases are TGTGCCAGCAGTCCCGGACTAGCGGGAGTGTACGAGCAGTACTTC. Translation: CASSPGLAGVYEQYF.

The chain uses TRBV27 and TRBJ2-5, with D perhaps TRBD2 (6 bases). Germline assignment: CDR1 MNHEY and CDR2 SMNVEV (reference sequence). Deletions cut 6 bases from V and 4 bases from J, with 12 bases between. The CDR3 loop spans 13 amino acids. This chain's CDR3 is CASRAGLGETQYF. The CDR3 DNA reads as TGTGCCAGCAGGGCGGGATTGGGAGAGACCCAGTACTTC.

DNA for the CDR3: TGTGCCAGCAGCGTAGTGGGACTAGCGGGAGTGGGGAACACCGGGGAGCTGTTTTTT. This sequence encodes CASSVVGLAGVGNTGELFF. This chain uses TRBV9 with TRBJ2-2; TRBD2 matches 14 bases. The CDR3 has 19 residues. Germline-derived CDR1 and CDR2 are SGDLS and YYNGEE. V trimming: 0 bases; J trimming: 1 base; junction bases outside the gene matches: 5.

The J gene is TRBJ1-2, the V gene TRBV19; D may be TRBD1 (6 bases). Per germline, CDR1 LNHDA and CDR2 SQIVND (reference sequence). V dropped 1 base and J dropped 7 bases, with 13 bases sitting between them. CDR3 size: 14 residues. The DNA of the CDR3 is TGTGCCAGTAGTATAGTAAGCAGGGGACGTGGCTACACCTTC. Residues: CASSIVSRGRGYTF.

The genes are TRBV19 and TRBJ1-1, with D perhaps TRBD1 (6 bases). Trimming removed 7 bases from V and 2 bases from J, with 20 bases in between. CDR1 and CDR2 from the germline V gene are LNHDA and SQIVND (reference sequence). This CDR3 has 16 residues. The CDR3 coding sequence is TGTGCCAGTACCTTGGGGGGGGCAGGTTTCAACACTGAAGCTTTCTTT. Protein: CASTLGGAGFNTEAFF.

This chain connects TRBV7-8 to TRBJ1-1, with 8 bases matching TRBD1. This CDR3 has 15 amino acids. V lost 1 base and J lost 1; bases outside the gene matches: 2. The germline gives CDR1 SGHVS, CDR2 FQNEAQ. Here the CDR3 reads CASSLVTGANTEAFF. DNA of the CDR3: TGTGCCAGCAGCTTAGTGACAGGGGCGAACACTGAAGCTTTCTTT.

This sequence joins TRBV2 and TRBJ2-2; 9 nucleotides agree with TRBD2. Germline V gives CDR1 SNHLY, CDR2 FYNNEI. The J segment lost 6 bases and the V segment lost 7 bases, leaving 3 bases of the junction unmatched. This CDR3 has 13 amino acids. CDR3 amino acids: CASKLAGAGELFF. CDR3 coding DNA: TGTGCCAGCAAACTAGCGGGCGCCGGGGAGCTGTTTTTT.

V and J are TRBV6-1 and TRBJ2-1, with D unclear. CDR3 length equals 13 residues. V lost 7 bases to trimming and J lost 4 bases, with 11 bases between them. From germline, CDR1 is MNHNS and CDR2 SASEGT. For the CDR3, the DNA is TGTGCCAGCAAGCCACCCGCTTACAATGAGCAGTTCTTC. Protein sequence: CASKPPAYNEQFF.

The chain employs TRBV11-2 and TRBJ2-7, with D possibly TRBD2 on 5 matching bases. CDR1 is SGHAT and CDR2 is FQNNGV in the germline V gene. The CDR3 length is 14 residues. Trimming took 2 bases from V and 2 from J, leaving 10 bases between them. The CDR3 DNA is TGTGCCAGCAGCTTATTACGGGATCCCTACGAGCAGTACTTC. This codes for CASSLLRDPYEQYF. Drawing the rest from reference TRBV11-2 and TRBJ2-7, the complete variable domain is EAGVAQSPRYKIIEKRQSVAFWCNPISGHATLYWYQQILGQGPKLLIQFQNNGVVDDSQLPKDRFSAERLKGVDSTLKIQPAKLEDSAVYLCASSLLRDPYEQYFGPGTRLTVT.